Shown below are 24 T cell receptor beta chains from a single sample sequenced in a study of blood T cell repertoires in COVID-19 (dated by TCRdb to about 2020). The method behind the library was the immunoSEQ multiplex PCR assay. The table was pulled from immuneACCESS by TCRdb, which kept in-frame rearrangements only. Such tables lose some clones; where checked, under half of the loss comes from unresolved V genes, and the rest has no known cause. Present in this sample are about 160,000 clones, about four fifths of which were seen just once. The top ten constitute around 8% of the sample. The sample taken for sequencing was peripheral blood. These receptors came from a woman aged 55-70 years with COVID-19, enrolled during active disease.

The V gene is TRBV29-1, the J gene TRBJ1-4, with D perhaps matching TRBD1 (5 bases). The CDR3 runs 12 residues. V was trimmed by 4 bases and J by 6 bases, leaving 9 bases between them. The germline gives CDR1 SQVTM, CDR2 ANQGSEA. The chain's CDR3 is CSVGEGDEKLFF. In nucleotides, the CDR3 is TGCAGCGTTGGGGAAGGGGATGAAAAACTGTTTTTT.

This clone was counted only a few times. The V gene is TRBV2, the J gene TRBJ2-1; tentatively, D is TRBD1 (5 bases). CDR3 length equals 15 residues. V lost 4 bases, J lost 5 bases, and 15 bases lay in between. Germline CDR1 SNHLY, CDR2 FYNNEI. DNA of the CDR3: TGTGCCAGCAGTGGACAGACAGATTTTAACAATGAGCAGTTCTTC. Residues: CASSGQTDFNNEQFF.

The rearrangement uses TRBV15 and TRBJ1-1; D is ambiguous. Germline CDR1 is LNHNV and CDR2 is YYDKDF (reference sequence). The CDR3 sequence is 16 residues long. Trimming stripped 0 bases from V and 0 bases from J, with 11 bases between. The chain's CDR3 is CATSRDYNTMNTEAFF. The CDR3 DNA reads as TGTGCCACCAGCAGAGATTATAACACCATGAACACTGAAGCTTTCTTT.

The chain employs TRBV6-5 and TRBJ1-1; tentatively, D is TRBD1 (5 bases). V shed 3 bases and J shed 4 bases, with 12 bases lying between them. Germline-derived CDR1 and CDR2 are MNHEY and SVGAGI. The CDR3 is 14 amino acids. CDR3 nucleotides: TGTGCCAGCAGTTATTTCTCGGGGGTCACTGAAGCTTTCTTT. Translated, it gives CASSYFSGVTEAFF.

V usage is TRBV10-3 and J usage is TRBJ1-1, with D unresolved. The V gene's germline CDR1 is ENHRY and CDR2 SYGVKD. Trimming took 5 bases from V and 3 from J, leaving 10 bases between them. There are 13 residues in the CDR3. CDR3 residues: CAISYGVDTEAFF. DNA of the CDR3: TGTGCCATCAGTTACGGGGTCGACACTGAAGCTTTCTTT.

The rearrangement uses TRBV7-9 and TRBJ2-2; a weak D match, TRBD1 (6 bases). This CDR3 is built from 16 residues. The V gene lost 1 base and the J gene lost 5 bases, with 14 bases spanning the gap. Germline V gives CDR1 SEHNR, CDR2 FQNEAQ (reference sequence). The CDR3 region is CASSLEVAGVTGELFF. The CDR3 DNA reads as TGTGCCAGCAGCTTAGAGGTCGCAGGGGTTACCGGGGAGCTGTTTTTT. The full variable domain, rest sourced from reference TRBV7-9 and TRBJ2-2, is DTGVSQNPRHKITKRGQNVTFRCDPISEHNRLYWYRQTLGQGPEFLTYFQNEAQLEKSRLLSDRFSAERPKGSFSTLEIQRTEQGDSAMYLCASSLEVAGVTGELFFGEGSRLTVL.

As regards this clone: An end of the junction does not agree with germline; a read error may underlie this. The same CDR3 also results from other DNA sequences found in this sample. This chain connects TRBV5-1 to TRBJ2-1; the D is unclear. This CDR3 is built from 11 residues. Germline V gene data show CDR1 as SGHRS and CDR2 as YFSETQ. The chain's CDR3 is CASSSFNEQFF. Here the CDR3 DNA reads TGCGCCAGCAGCTCCTTCAATGAGCAGTTCTTC.

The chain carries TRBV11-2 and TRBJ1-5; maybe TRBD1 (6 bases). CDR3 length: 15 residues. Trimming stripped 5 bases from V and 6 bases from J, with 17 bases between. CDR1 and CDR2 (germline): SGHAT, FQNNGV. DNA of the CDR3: TGTGCCAGCAGCGAGGGGACAAGGCTATCTCAGCCCCAGCATTTT. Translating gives CASSEGTRLSQPQHF.

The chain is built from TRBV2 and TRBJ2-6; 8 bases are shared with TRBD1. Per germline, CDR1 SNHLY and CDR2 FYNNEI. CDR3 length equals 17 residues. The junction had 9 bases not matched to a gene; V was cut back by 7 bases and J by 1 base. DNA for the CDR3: TGTGCCAGCAAGCCCGACAGGGGTATGTCTGGGGCCAACGTCCTGACTTTC. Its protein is CASKPDRGMSGANVLTF. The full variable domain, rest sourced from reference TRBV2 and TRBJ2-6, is EPEVTQTPSHQVTQMGQEVILRCVPISNHLYFYWYRQILGQKVEFLVSFYNNEISEKSEIFDDQFSVERPDGSNFTLKIRSTKLEDSAMYFCASKPDRGMSGANVLTFGAGSRLTVL.

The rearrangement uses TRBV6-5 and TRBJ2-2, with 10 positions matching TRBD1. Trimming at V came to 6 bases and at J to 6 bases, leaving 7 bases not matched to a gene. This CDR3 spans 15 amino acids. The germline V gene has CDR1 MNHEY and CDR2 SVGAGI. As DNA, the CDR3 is TGTGCCAGCAGACCCGGGACAGGGGAATCCGGGGAGCTGTTTTTT. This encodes CASRPGTGESGELFF.

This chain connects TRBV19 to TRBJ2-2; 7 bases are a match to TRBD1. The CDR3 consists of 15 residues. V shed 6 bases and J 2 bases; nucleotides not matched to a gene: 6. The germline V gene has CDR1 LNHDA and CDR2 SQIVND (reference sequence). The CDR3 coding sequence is TGTGCCAGTAGGACCCGGGACAGAAACACCGGGGAGCTGTTTTTT. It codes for CASRTRDRNTGELFF.

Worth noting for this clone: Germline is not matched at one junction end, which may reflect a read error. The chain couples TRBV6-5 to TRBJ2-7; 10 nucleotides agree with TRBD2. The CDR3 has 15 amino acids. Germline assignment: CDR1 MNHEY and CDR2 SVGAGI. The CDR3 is CASSDSSGSSYEQYF. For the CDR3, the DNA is TGTGCCAGCAGTGACTCTAGCGGGAGCTCCTACGAGCAGTACTTC.

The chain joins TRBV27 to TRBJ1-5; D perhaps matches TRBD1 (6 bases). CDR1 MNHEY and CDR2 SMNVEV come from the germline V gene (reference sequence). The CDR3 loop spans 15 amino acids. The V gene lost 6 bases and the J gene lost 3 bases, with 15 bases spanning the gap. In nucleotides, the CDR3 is TGTGCCAGCAGCAGGGAAGAGGGGGACAATCAGCCCCAGCATTTT. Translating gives CASSREEGDNQPQHF.

The CDR3 sequence is CASSPPGEGEEQFF. For the CDR3, the DNA is TGTGCCAGCAGCCCCCCCGGAGAGGGAGAAGAGCAGTTCTTC. The V gene is TRBV3-1 (or the pseudogene TRBV3-2), the J gene TRBJ2-1; possibly TRBD2 for D (5 bases). The CDR3 contains 14 residues. Trimming took 4 bases from V and 10 from J, leaving 17 bases between them. Per germline, CDR1 LGHDT and CDR2 YNNKEL (reference sequence).

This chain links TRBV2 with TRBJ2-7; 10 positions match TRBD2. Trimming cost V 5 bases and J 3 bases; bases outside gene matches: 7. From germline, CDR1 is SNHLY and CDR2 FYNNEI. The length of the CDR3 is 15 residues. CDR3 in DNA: TGTGCCAGCAGTCAGCGGGAGGGACGGGTCTACGAGCAGTACGTC. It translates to CASSQREGRVYEQYV.

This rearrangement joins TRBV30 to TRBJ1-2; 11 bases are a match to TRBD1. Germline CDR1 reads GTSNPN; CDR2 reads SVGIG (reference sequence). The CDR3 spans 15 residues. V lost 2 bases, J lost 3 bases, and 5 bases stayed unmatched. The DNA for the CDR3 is TGTGCCTGGAGTCATGGACAGGGGGCACACTATGGCTACACCTTC. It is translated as CAWSHGQGAHYGYTF.

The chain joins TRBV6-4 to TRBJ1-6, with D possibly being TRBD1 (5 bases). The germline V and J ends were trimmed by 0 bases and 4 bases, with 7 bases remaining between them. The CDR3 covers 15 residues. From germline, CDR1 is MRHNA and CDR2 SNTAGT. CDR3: CASSDSTVYNSPLHF. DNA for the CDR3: TGTGCCAGCAGTGACTCGACAGTTTATAATTCACCCCTCCACTTT.

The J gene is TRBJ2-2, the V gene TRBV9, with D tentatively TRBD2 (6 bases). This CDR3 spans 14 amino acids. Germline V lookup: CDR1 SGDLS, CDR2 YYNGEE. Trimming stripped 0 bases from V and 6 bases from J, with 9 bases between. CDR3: CASSVVEGAGELFF. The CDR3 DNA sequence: TGTGCCAGCAGCGTAGTGGAGGGCGCCGGGGAGCTGTTTTTT.

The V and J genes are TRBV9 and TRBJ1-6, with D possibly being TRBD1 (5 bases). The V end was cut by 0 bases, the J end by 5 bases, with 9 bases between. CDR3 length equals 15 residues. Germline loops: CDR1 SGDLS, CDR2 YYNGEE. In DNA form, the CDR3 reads TGTGCCAGCAGCGTAGGACAGAACCATAATTCACCCCTCCACTTT. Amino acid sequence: CASSVGQNHNSPLHF.

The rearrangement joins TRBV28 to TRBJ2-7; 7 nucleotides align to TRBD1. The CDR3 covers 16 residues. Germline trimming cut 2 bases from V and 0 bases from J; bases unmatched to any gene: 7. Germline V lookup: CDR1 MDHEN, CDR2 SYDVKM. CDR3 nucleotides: TGTGCCAGCAGTTTAGTCACAGGGGTGGGCTCCTACGAGCAGTACTTC. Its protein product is CASSLVTGVGSYEQYF. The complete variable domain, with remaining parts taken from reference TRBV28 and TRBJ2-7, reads DVKVTQSSRYLVKRTGEKVFLECVQDMDHENMFWYRQDPGLGLRLIYFSYDVKMKEKGDIPEGYSVSREKKERFSLILESASTNQTSMYLCASSLVTGVGSYEQYFGPGTRLTVT.

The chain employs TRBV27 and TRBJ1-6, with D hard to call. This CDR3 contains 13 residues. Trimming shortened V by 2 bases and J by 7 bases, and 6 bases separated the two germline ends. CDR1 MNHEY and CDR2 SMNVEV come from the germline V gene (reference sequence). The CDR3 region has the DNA TGTGCCAGCAGTTTACGAGCCAATTCACCCCTCCACTTT. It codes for CASSLRANSPLHF.

CDR3 sequence (DNA): TGCGCCAGCAGTGAACTAGCGGGAGCAAATGAGCAGTTCTTC. Translation: CASSELAGANEQFF. This chain joins TRBV10-2 and TRBJ2-1; 11 bases match TRBD2. The CDR3 length is 14 residues. The V gene end was trimmed by 3 bases and the J gene end by 7 bases; junction bases not matched to a gene: 2. Germline-derived CDR1 and CDR2 are WSHSY and SAAADI.

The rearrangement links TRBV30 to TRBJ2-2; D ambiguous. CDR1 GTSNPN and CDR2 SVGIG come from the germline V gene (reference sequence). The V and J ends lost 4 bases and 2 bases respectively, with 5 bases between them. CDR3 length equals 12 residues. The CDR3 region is CAWTPNTGELFF. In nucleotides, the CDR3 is TGTGCCTGGACCCCTAACACCGGGGAGCTGTTTTTT.

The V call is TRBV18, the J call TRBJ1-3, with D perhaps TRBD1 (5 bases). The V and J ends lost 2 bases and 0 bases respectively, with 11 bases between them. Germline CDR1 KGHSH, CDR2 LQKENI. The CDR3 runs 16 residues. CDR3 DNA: TGTGCCAGCTCACCAATGAGCGGGGGCTCTGGAAACACCATATATTTT. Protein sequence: CASSPMSGGSGNTIYF. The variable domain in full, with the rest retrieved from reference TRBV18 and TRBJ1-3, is NAGVMQNPRHLVRRRGQEARLRCSPMKGHSHVYWYRQLPEEGLKFMVYLQKENIIDESGMPKERFSAEFPKEGPSILRIQQVVRGDSAAYFCASSPMSGGSGNTIYFGEGSWLTVV.